One T cell receptor (beta chain) is described in this entry. The sample originates from a study of blood T cell repertoires in COVID-19. In the study overall: The United States, Italy and Spain provided the acute and convalescent COVID-19 samples. PBMCs, B-cell-depleted T cells, or T cells provided the cDNA or gDNA that made up the material.

Per the original data handling: Counts of nucleated cells, estimated from reference gene primer amplification, were obtained. Profiled with immunoSEQ multiplex PCR; TCRdb holds only in-frame clones, not every one. V, J and clone size were drawn from that table, and D and trimming were deduced from the DNA. The table has some 17,000 clones, about four fifths seen once. The CDR3 consists of 13 residues. Trimming pared 1 base from V and 1 base from J, leaving 4 bases between. Germline loops: CDR1 MNHEY, CDR2 SVGAGI. This chain joins TRBV6-5 and TRBJ1-1; no definite D call. This TCR was recovered from an elderly man with acute or convalescent COVID-19. Sequencing was carried out using peripheral blood. The chain's CDR3 is CASSYYKNTEAFF. Here the CDR3 DNA reads TGTGCCAGCAGTTACTACAAGAACACTGAAGCTTTCTTT.